The entry below gives a single T cell receptor beta chain sequence along with its context. Its antigen is not identified. Primers: 60 Vbeta forward and 13 Jbeta reverse. Only in-frame clones appear in the TCRdb table, and some are missing; sequencing was by immunoSEQ multiplex PCR. The repertoire includes 130,000 to 150,000 clones, about 82% of them detected once, and 2% to 2.5% sits in the top ten. CDR3 length: 16 amino acids. Germline values: CDR1 MDHEN, CDR2 SYDVKM. With V trimmed by 4 bases and J by 2 bases, 8 bases remained unmatched. The data stem from a study of cytomegalovirus exposure and HLA in healthy donors. Study-level background: Genotyping showed roughly 83% of 398 donors falling in the Caucasian-associated ancestry cluster. Overall study results and limits: The HLA-A and HLA-B alleles of most subjects were reportedly predicted accurately from TCR beta sequences. Other equally common chains were less clonally expanded than HLA-associated TCR beta chains, a later analysis showed. Immune exposure information available was restricted to CMV serostatus.

The chain uses TRBV28 and TRBJ1-3, with TRBD1 matching 7 bases. This TCR came from a man aged 25-45 years in good health and CMV-seronegative. The sample taken for sequencing was PBMCs. The CDR3 protein is CASSSPPGQTGNTIYF. Here the CDR3 DNA reads TGTGCCAGCAGTTCCCCCCCGGGACAGACTGGAAACACCATATATTTT.